The clone carrying this T cell receptor beta chain was counted a few times. This entry is derived from a study of early T cells in non-severe SARS-CoV-2 infection. TCRdb called the 5' RACE reads again in MiXCR, with one record for every CDR3 protein. The top ten hold under 7% of the sample, which has 60,000 to 75,000 distinct CDR3 sequences, around 10% seen once. The clonotype originates from an adult who was a healthcare worker with PCR-confirmed SARS-CoV-2 infection or an uninfected control (not recorded which). Sequenced material: whole blood, taken at baseline.

The CDR3 spells CASSPTGAQETQYF. The CDR3, as DNA: TGTGCCAGCAGCCCGACAGGGGCCCAAGAGACCCAGTACTTC. The chain combines TRBV6-2 or TRBV6-3 with TRBJ2-5; TRBD1 agrees at 8 bases. CDR1 and CDR2 from the germline V gene are MNHEY and SVGEGT. This CDR3 contains 14 residues. After removal of 6 bases from V and 1 base from J, the junction contained 4 bases not matched to a gene.